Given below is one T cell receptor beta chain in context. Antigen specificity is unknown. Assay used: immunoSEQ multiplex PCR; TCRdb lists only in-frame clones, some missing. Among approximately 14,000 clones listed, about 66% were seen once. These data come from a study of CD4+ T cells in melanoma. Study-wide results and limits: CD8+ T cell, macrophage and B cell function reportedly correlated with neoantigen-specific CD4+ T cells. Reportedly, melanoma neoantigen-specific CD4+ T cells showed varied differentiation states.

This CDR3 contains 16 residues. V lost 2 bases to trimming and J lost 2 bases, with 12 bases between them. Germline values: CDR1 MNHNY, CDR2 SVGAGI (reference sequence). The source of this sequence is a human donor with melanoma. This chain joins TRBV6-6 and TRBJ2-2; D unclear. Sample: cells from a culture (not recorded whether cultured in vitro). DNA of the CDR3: TGTGCCAGCAGTTACGGATTGTCGGGTAACACCGGGGAGCTGTTTTTT. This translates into CASSYGLSGNTGELFF.